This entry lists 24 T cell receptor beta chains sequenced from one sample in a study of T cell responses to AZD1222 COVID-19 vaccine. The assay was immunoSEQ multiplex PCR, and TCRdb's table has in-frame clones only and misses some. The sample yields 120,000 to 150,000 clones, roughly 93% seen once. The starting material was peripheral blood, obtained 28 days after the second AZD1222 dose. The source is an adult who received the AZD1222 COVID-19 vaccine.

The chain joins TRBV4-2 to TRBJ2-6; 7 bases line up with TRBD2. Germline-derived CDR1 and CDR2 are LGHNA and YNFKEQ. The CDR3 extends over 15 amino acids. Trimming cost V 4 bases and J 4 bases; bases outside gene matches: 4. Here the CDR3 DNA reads TGTGCCAGCAGCCGGGGGGAGGGCGGGGCCAACGTCCTGACTTTC. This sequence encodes CASSRGEGGANVLTF.

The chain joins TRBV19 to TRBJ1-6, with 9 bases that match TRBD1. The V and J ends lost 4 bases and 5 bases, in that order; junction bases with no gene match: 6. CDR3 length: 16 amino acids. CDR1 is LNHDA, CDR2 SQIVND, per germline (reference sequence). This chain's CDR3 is CASSNPDRGDNSPLHF. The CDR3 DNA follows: TGTGCCAGTAGTAATCCTGACAGGGGGGATAATTCACCCCTCCACTTT.

The CDR3 region has the DNA TGCGCCAGCAGCTTAGGGCTAGCGGGAGGTCGGGATACGCAGTATTTT. It codes for CASSLGLAGGRDTQYF. This sequence joins TRBV5-1 and TRBJ2-3; 11 nucleotides match TRBD2. V shed 2 bases and J 6 bases; nucleotides not matched to a gene: 8. Germline V gene data show CDR1 as SGHRS and CDR2 as YFSETQ. The CDR3 has 16 residues.

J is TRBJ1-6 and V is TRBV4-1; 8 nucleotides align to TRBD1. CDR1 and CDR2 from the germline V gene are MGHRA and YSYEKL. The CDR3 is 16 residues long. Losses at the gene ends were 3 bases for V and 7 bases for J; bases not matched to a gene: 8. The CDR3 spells CASSHRPGQDNSPLHF. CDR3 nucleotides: TGCGCCAGCAGCCACCGGCCGGGACAGGACAATTCACCCCTCCACTTT.

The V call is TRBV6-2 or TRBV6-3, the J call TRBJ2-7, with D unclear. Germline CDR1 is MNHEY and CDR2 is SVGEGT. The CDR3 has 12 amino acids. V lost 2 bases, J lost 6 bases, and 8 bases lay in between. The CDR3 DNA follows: TGTGCCAGCAGTTACGGGCCTTCCGAGCAGTACGTC. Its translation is CASSYGPSEQYV.

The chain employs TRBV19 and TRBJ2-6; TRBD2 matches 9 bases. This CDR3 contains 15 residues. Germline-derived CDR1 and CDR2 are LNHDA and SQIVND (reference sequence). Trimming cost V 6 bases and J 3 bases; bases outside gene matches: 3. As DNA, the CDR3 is TGTGCCAGTAGAGCGGGGGGAGGTGGGGCCAACGTCCTGACTTTC. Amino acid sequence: CASRAGGGGANVLTF.

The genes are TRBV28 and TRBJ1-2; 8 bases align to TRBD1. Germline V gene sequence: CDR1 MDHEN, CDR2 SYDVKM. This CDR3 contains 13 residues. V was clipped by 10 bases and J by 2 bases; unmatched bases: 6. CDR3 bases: TGTGCCATCTCCGACAGGGGCAACTATGGCTACACCTTC. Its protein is CAISDRGNYGYTF.

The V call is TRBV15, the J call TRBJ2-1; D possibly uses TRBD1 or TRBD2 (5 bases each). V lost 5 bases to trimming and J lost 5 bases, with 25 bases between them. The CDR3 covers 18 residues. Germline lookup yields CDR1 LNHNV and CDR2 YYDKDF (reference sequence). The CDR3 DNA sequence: TGTGCCACCAGCGGATACGAGGGACGTCGGAGCCTTGACAATGAGCAGTTCTTC. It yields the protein CATSGYEGRRSLDNEQFF. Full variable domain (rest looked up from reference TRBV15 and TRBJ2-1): DAMVIQNPRYQVTQFGKPVTLSCSQTLNHNVMYWYQQKSSQAPKLLFHYYDKDFNNEADTPDNFQSRRPNTSFCFLDIRSPGLGDTAMYLCATSGYEGRRSLDNEQFFGPGTRLTVL.

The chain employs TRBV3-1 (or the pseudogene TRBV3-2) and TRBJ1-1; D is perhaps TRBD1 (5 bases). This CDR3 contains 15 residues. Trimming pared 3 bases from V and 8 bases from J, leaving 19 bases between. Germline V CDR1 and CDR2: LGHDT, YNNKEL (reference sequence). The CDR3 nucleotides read TGTGCCAGCAGCCACGACCCGAATACAGGTTCAGAAGCTTTCTTT. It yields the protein CASSHDPNTGSEAFF.

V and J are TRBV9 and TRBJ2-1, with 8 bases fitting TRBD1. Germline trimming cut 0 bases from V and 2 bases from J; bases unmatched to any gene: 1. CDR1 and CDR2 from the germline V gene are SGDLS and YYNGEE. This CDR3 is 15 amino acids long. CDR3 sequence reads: CASSVADRAYNEQFF. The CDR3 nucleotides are TGTGCCAGCAGCGTAGCGGACAGGGCCTACAATGAGCAGTTCTTC.

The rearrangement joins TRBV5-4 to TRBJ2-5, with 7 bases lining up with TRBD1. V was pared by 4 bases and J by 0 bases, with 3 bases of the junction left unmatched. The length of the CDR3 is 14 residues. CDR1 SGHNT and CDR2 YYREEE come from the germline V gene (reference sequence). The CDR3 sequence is CASSLGTDQETQYF. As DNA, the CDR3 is TGTGCCAGCAGCCTAGGGACAGACCAAGAGACCCAGTACTTC. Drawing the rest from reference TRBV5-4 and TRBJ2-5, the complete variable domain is ETGVTQSPTHLIKTRGQQVTLRCSSQSGHNTVSWYQQALGQGPQFIFQYYREEENGRGNFPPRFSGLQFPNYSSELNVNALELDDSALYLCASSLGTDQETQYFGPGTRLLVL.

The CDR3 loop is CAIGQGQETQYF. The DNA for the CDR3 is TGTGCCATCGGGCAGGGGCAAGAGACCCAGTACTTC. The rearrangement uses TRBV10-3 and TRBJ2-5; perhaps TRBD1 as D (6 bases). V was shortened by 8 bases and J by 2 bases, with 9 bases between the two germline ends. This CDR3 has 12 amino acids. CDR1 is ENHRY and CDR2 is SYGVKD in the germline V gene.

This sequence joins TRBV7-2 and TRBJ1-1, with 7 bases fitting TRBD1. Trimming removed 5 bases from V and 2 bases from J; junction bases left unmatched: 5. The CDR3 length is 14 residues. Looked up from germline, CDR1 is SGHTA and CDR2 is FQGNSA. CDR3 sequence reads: CASSTQGLNTEAFF. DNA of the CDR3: TGTGCCAGCAGCACACAGGGGTTAAACACTGAAGCTTTCTTT.

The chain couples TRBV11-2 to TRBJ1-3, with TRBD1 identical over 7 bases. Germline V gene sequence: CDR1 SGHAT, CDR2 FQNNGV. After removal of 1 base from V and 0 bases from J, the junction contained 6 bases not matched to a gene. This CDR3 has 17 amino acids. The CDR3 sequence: CASSLAMGQSSGNTIYF. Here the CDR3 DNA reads TGTGCCAGCAGCTTAGCAATGGGACAGAGCTCTGGAAACACCATATATTTT.

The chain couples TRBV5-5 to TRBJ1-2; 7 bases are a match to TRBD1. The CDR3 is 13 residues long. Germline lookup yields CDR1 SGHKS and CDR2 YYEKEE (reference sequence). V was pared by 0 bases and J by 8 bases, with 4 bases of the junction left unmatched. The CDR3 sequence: CASSLANRGGYTF. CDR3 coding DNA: TGTGCCAGCAGCTTGGCAAACAGGGGAGGCTACACCTTC.

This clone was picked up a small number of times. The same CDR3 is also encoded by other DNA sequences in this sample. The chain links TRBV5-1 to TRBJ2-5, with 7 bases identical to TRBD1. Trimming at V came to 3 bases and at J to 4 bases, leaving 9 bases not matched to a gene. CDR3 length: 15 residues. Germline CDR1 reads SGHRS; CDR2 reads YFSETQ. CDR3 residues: CASSSTGDRAETQYF. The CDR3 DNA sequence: TGCGCCAGCAGCTCAACAGGGGATCGGGCAGAGACCCAGTACTTC.

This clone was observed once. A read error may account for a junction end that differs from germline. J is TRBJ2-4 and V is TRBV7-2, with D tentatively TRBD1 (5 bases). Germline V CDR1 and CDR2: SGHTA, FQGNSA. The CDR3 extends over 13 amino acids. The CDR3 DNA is TGTGCCAGCAGCTTAAGCCCCCGAATGACAGAAGACTTC. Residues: CASSLSPRMTEDF. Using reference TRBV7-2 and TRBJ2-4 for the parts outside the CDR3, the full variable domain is GAGVSQSPSNKVTEKGKDVELRCDPISGHTALYWYRQSLGQGLEFLIYFQGNSAPDKSGLPSDRFSAERTGGSVSTLTIQRTQQEDSAVYLCASSLSPRMTEDFGAGTRLSVL.

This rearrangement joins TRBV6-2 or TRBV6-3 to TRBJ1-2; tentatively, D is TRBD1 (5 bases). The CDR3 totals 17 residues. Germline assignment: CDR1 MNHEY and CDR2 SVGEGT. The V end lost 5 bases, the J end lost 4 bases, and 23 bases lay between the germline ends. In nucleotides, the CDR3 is TGTGCCAGCAGTGCTCGAGGGGCCCCGGACATCAGCTATGGCTACACCTTC. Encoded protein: CASSARGAPDISYGYTF.

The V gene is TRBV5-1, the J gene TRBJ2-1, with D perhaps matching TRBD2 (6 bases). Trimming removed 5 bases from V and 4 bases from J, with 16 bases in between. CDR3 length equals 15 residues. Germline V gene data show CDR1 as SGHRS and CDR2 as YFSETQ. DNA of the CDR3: TGCGCCAGCAGGTCGGAGGGAGCGACTTACAATGAGCAGTTCTTC. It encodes CASRSEGATYNEQFF.

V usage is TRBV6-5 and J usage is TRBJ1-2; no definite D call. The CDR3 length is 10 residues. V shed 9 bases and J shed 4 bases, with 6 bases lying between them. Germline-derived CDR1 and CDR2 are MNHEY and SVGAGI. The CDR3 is CARTSYGYTF. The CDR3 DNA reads TGTGCCAGAACCTCCTATGGCTACACCTTC.

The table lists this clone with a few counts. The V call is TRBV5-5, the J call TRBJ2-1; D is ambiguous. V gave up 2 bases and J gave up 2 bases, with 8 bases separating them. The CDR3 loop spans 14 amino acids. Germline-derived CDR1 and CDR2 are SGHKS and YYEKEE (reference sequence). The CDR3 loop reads CASSFLITYNEQFF. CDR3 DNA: TGTGCCAGCAGCTTTCTGATTACCTACAATGAGCAGTTCTTC.

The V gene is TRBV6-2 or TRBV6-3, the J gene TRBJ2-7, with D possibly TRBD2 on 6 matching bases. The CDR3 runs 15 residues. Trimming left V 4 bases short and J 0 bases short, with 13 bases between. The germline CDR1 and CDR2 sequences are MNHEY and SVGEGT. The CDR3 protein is CASSSPAGGSYEQYV. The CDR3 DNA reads TGTGCCAGCAGTTCCCCCGCCGGGGGCTCCTACGAGCAGTACGTC.

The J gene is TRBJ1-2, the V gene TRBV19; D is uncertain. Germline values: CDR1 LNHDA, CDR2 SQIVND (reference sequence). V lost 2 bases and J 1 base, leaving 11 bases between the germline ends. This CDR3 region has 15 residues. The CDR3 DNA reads TGTGCCAGTAGTATATCCCATGGGGATAACTATGGCTACACCTTC. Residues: CASSISHGDNYGYTF.

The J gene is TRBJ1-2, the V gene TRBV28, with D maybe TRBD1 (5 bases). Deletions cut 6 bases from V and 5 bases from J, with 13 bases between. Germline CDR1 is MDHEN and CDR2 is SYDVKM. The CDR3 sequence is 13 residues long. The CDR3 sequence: CASSLDSRYGYTF. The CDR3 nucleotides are TGTGCCAGCAGCCTCGACAGCAGATATGGCTACACCTTC.